This T cell receptor beta chain was identified during a study of blood T cell repertoires in COVID-19. Study as a whole: Spain, Italy and the United States supplied samples that represented acute and convalescent COVID-19. T cells, B-cell-depleted T cells, or PBMCs supplied cDNA or gDNA.

CDR1 is SGHRS and CDR2 is YFSETQ in the germline V gene. Trimming took 0 bases from V and 2 from J; bases not matched to a gene: 7. This CDR3 is 18 amino acids long. Original processing notes: Estimation of nucleated cell counts relied on the amplification of reference gene primers. Sequenced by immunoSEQ multiplex PCR; TCRdb stores in-frame clones only, minus some. The V and J calls and clone size were taken over from that table, and D and trimming were inferred from the DNA. The table shows approximately 240,000 clones, with roughly 82% occurring only once. The receptor was derived from a woman in her thirties or forties who had recovered from COVID-19. Specimen: peripheral blood. The chain has TRBV5-1 and TRBJ2-5; TRBD2 agrees at 13 bases. CDR3 residues: CASSLAGGLAGTQETQYF. The CDR3 DNA reads TGCGCCAGCAGCTTGGCCGGGGGACTAGCGGGGACTCAAGAGACCCAGTACTTC. Variable domain in full (rest from reference TRBV5-1 and TRBJ2-5): KAGVTQTPRYLIKTRGQQVTLSCSPISGHRSVSWYQQTPGQGLQFLFEYFSETQRNKGNFPGRFSGRQFSNSRSEMNVSTLELGDSALYLCASSLAGGLAGTQETQYFGPGTRLLVL.